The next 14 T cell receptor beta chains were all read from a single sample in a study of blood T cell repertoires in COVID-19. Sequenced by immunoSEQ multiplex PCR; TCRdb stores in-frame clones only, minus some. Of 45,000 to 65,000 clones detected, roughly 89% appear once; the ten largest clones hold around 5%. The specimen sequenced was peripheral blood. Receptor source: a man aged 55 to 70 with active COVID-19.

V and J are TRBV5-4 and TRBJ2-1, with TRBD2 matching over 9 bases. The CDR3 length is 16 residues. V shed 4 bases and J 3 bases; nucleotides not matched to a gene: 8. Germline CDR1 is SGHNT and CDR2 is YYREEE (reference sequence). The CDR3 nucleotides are TGTGCCAGCAGCCCCAAGCGGGAGGTAGTCTACAATGAGCAGTTCTTC. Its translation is CASSPKREVVYNEQFF. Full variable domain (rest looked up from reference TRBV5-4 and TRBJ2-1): ETGVTQSPTHLIKTRGQQVTLRCSSQSGHNTVSWYQQALGQGPQFIFQYYREEENGRGNFPPRFSGLQFPNYSSELNVNALELDDSALYLCASSPKREVVYNEQFFGPGTRLTVL.

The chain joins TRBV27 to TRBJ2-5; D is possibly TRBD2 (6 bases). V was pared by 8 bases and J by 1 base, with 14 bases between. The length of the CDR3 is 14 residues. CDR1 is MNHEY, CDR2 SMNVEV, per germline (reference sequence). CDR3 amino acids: CASLRDSSQETQYF. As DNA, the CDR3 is TGTGCCAGCCTACGGGACTCTTCCCAAGAGACCCAGTACTTC.

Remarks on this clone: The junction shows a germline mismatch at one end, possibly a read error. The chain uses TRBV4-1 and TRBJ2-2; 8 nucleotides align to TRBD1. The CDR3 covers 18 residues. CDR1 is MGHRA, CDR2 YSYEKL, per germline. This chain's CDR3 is CTSSQDQARTGRAGELFF. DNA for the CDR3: TGCACCAGCAGCCAAGATCAGGCTCGGACAGGGCGCGCCGGGGAGCTGTTTTTT.

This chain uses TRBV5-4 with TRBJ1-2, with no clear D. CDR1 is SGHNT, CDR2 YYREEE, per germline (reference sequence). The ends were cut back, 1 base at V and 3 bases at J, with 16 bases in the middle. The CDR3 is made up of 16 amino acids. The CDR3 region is CASSLRLLFSDYGYTF. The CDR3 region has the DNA TGTGCCAGCAGCTTGCGGTTGTTGTTTTCGGACTATGGCTACACCTTC.

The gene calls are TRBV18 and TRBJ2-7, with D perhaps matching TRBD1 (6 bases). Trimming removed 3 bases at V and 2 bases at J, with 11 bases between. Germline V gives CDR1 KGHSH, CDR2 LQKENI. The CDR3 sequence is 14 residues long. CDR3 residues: CASSPGTITYEQYF. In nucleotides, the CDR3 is TGTGCCAGCTCACCGGGGACAATTACCTACGAGCAGTACTTC.

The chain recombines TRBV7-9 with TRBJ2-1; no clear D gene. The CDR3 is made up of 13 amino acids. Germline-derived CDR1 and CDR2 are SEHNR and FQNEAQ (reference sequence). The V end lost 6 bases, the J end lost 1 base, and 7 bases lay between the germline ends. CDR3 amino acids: CASSRSSYNEQFF. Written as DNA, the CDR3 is TGTGCCAGCAGTAGGAGTTCCTACAATGAGCAGTTCTTC.

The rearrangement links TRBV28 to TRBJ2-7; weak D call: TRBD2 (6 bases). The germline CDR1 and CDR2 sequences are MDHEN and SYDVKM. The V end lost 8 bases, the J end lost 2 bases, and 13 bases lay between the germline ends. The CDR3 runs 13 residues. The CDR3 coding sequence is TGTGCCAGCCAGGGACTGTGGGCCTACGAGCAGTACTTC. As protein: CASQGLWAYEQYF.

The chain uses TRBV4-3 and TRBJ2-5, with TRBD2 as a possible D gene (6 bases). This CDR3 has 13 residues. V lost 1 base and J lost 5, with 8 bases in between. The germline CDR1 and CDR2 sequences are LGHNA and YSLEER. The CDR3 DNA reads TGCGCCAGCAGCCAAGCGGCGGGGGAGACCCAGTACTTC. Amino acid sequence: CASSQAAGETQYF.

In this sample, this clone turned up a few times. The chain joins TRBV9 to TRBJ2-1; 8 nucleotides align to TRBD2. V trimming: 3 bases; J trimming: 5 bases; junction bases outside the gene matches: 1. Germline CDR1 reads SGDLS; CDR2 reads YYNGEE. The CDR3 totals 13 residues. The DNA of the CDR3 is TGTGCCAGCAGCGAGGGACTAGACAATGAGCAGTTCTTC. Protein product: CASSEGLDNEQFF.

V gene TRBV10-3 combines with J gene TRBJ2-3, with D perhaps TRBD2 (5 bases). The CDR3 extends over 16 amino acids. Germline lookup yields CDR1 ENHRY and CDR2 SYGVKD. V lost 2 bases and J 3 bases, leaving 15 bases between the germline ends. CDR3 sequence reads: CAISEEPGMGTDTQYF. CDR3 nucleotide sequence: TGTGCCATCAGTGAGGAGCCCGGGATGGGGACAGATACGCAGTATTTT.

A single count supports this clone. DNA of the CDR3: TGTGCCAGCCAGACAGGGTACTCGGGGGCCCTCCACTTT. Encoded protein: CASQTGYSGALHF. This chain joins TRBV28 and TRBJ1-6, with 7 bases lining up with TRBD1. Germline CDR1 is MDHEN and CDR2 is SYDVKM. This CDR3 region has 13 residues. Trimming removed 8 bases from V and 14 bases from J; junction bases left unmatched: 12.

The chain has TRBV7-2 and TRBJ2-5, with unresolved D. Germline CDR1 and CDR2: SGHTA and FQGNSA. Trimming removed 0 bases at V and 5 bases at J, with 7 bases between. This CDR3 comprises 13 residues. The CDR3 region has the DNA TGTGCCAGCAGCTTAGCCTACGGGGAGACCCAGTACTTC. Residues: CASSLAYGETQYF. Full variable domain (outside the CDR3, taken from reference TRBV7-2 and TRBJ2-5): GAGVSQSPSNKVTEKGKDVELRCDPISGHTALYWYRQSLGQGLEFLIYFQGNSAPDKSGLPSDRFSAERTGGSVSTLTIQRTQQEDSAVYLCASSLAYGETQYFGPGTRLLVL.

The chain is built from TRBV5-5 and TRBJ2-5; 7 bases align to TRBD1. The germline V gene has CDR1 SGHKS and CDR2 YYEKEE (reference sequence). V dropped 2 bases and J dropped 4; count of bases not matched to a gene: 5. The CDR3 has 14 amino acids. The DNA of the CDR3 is TGTGCCAGCAGCTTTGAGGCAGGGGGAGAGACCCAGTACTTC. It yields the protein CASSFEAGGETQYF. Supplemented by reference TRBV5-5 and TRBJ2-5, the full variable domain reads DAGVTQSPTHLIKTRGQQVTLRCSPISGHKSVSWYQQVLGQGPQFIFQYYEKEERGRGNFPDRFSARQFPNYSSELNVNALLLGDSALYLCASSFEAGGETQYFGPGTRLLVL.

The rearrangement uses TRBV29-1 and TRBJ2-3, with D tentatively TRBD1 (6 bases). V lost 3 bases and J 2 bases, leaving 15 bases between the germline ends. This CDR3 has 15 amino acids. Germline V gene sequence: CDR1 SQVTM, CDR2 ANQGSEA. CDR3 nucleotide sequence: TGCAGCGTTGACGGCGGTCAGGGGAACACAGATACGCAGTATTTT. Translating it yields CSVDGGQGNTDTQYF.